One sample yielded the 8 T cell receptor beta chains listed below, sequenced in a study of T cells in tumors and immune-related adverse events. The method was immunoSEQ multiplex PCR; TCRdb's version includes in-frame clones alone and lacks a portion of them. The sample lists more than 20,000 clones, approximately 90% occurring once. This material consisted of lymph node tissue, taken from a patient treated with anti-PD-1 therapy. These receptor sequences come from a female donor with metastatic renal cell carcinoma.

V is TRBV6-5 and J is TRBJ1-4, with 9 bases identical to TRBD1. This CDR3 comprises 15 residues. The V and J ends lost 5 bases and 1 base, in that order; junction bases with no gene match: 2. Germline lookup yields CDR1 MNHEY and CDR2 SVGAGI. CDR3 sequence reads: CASSNRGLTNEKLFF. The CDR3 DNA reads as TGTGCCAGCAGTAACAGGGGGCTAACTAATGAAAAACTGTTTTTT.

The chain couples TRBV7-2 to TRBJ1-1; D unresolved. This CDR3 is 12 amino acids long. Germline V gives CDR1 SGHTA, CDR2 FQGNSA. V was pared by 5 bases and J by 7 bases, with 11 bases between. CDR3: CASSRSFGEAFF. CDR3 bases: TGTGCCAGCAGCCGGAGTTTTGGTGAAGCTTTCTTT. The full variable domain, completed using reference TRBV7-2 and TRBJ1-1, is GAGVSQSPSNKVTEKGKDVELRCDPISGHTALYWYRQSLGQGLEFLIYFQGNSAPDKSGLPSDRFSAERTGGSVSTLTIQRTQQEDSAVYLCASSRSFGEAFFGQGTRLTVV.

The rearrangement joins TRBV7-8 to TRBJ2-7, with D possibly TRBD1 on 6 matching bases. Per germline, CDR1 SGHVS and CDR2 FQNEAQ. The CDR3 extends over 15 amino acids. V was pared by 1 base and J by 5 bases, with 15 bases between. Here the CDR3 reads CASSLVSGVGHEQYF. The CDR3 coding sequence is TGTGCCAGCAGCTTAGTATCAGGGGTCGGGCACGAGCAGTACTTC.

J is TRBJ2-3 and V is TRBV28, with 7 bases fitting TRBD2. CDR3 length: 17 amino acids. Germline CDR1 is MDHEN and CDR2 is SYDVKM. The V segment lost 4 bases and the J segment 6 bases; nucleotides outside the gene matches: 16. CDR3 amino acids: CASSSPPQERDVDTQYF. CDR3 sequence (DNA): TGTGCCAGCAGTTCCCCGCCACAAGAGCGGGATGTCGATACGCAGTATTTT. Drawing the rest from reference TRBV28 and TRBJ2-3, the complete variable domain is DVKVTQSSRYLVKRTGEKVFLECVQDMDHENMFWYRQDPGLGLRLIYFSYDVKMKEKGDIPEGYSVSREKKERFSLILESASTNQTSMYLCASSSPPQERDVDTQYFGPGTRLTVL.

The chain combines TRBV10-1 with TRBJ2-3; TRBD2 might be the D (5 bases). Germline lookup yields CDR1 WNHNN and CDR2 SYGVQD (reference sequence). The V end was cut by 7 bases, the J end by 0 bases, with 11 bases between. This CDR3 spans 14 amino acids. The DNA for the CDR3 is TGCGCCAGCAACGGACTGGAGAGCACAGATACGCAGTATTTT. Translating gives CASNGLESTDTQYF.

The genes are TRBV5-4 and TRBJ2-1, with D unclear. This CDR3 region has 14 residues. The V gene's germline CDR1 is SGHNT and CDR2 YYREEE (reference sequence). With 0 bases removed from V and 8 bases from J, the gap between germline ends came to 12 bases. The CDR3 nucleotides are TGTGCCAGCAGCTTGGAGGCGACCTCCGATGAGCAGTTCTTC. Encoded protein: CASSLEATSDEQFF.

The genes are TRBV10-3 and TRBJ2-5; the match to TRBD2 covers 10 bases. Germline CDR1 is ENHRY and CDR2 is SYGVKD. With 6 bases clipped from V and 3 bases from J, the junction kept 1 base outside the gene matches. CDR3 length: 13 residues. Here the CDR3 DNA reads TGTGCCATCAGAGGACTAGCGGAAGAGACCCAGTACTTC. This codes for CAIRGLAEETQYF.

The V gene is TRBV5-6, the J gene TRBJ1-1; D gene unclear. CDR3 size: 14 residues. Germline CDR1 is SGHDT and CDR2 is YYEEEE. Trimming cost V 1 base and J 0 bases, with 7 bases left between them. CDR3 nucleotides: TGTGCCAGCAGCTTGTGGGAATTGAACACTGAAGCTTTCTTT. Protein product: CASSLWELNTEAFF.